This T cell receptor beta chain was identified during a study of PD-1 blockade in mismatch repair-deficient tumors. Assay: immunoSEQ multiplex PCR; the TCRdb copy retains only in-frame clones and omits some. Of more than 40,000 clones detected, around 85% appear once; the ten largest clones hold about 8%. The CDR3 consists of 15 residues. V trimming: 1 base; J trimming: 4 bases; junction bases outside the gene matches: 0. Germline V lookup: CDR1 SGHTA, CDR2 FQGNSA. All patients were mismatch repair deficient, assessed by either PCR or immunohistochemistry. With respect to this clone: This specimen includes other DNA sequences encoding the same CDR3.

The chain employs TRBV7-2 and TRBJ2-5, with 13 bases identical to TRBD2. The clonotype was recovered from an adult with mismatch repair-deficient cancer. The material was peripheral blood, obtained less than 21 weeks after starting pembrolizumab. The CDR3 nucleotides are TGTGCCAGCAGCTTAGGACTAGCGGGAGGAGAGACCCAGTACTTC. It is translated as CASSLGLAGGETQYF. The full variable domain, completed using reference TRBV7-2 and TRBJ2-5, is GAGVSQSPSNKVTEKGKDVELRCDPISGHTALYWYRQSLGQGLEFLIYFQGNSAPDKSGLPSDRFSAERTGGSVSTLTIQRTQQEDSAVYLCASSLGLAGGETQYFGPGTRLLVL.